The entry below gives a single TCR beta chain sequence along with its context. This clone was counted once. No antigen is known for it. No clone much larger than this one lies a single base away; base qualities are absent. The entry originates in a study of blood T cell repertoires in COVID-19 (dated by TCRdb to 2018 to 2020). About the investigation overall: Samples from collaborators originated in the United States, Italy and Spain and spanned both the acute and convalescent phases of COVID-19. The repertoires were released in a freely available public database meant as a resource for research on the immune response to SARS-CoV-2. A de-identified subject ID, COVID-19 status, age in years and sex were almost always included in the sample metadata. The samples were drawn from the first 160 participants of the ongoing ImmuneRACE study and from about 1,200 subjects provided by 6 global collaborators. The prospective study material was composed of cDNA or gDNA derived from T cells, B-cell-depleted T cells, or PBMCs. Subjects who had been exposed to COVID-19, were actively infected with it, or had recovered from it provided the deeply sampled blood TCRbeta repertoires that made up the dataset. Where available, HLA class I and class II types were taken from metadata supplied by the sample provider and were not determined by assay-based typing.

Looking up the germline V gene (reference sequence) yields CDR1 MNHNY and CDR2 SVGAGI. V is cut by 2 bases and J by 0 bases, and the space between the germline ends is 11 bases. Inclusive of the bounding cysteine and phenylalanine, the CDR3 is 16 residues long. CDR3 DNA only is kept here, 48 bases in frame from base 1. Overall results and qualifications from the work: The amount of clinical and demographic metadata varied by source and participant and was provided uncurated.

The collaborating institutions used their own protocols to collect whole blood in K2EDTA tubes. For TCRbeta analysis, collaborator samples were shipped as frozen whole blood, as isolated PBMCs, or as DNA extracted from either sample type. The immunoSEQ Assay, a bias-controlled multiplex PCR, was used to amplify TCRbeta CDR3 regions from genomic DNA. The original methods were these. The number of nucleated cells in each sample was estimated from the amplification of reference gene primers within the assay. Sequence reads were collapsed and filtered to measure the absolute abundance of every unique TCRbeta CDR3 rearrangement. For each sample, productive Simpson clonality was calculated as the square root of Simpson's diversity index across productive rearrangements. TCRdb provides this immuneACCESS table in a form limited to in-frame rearrangements. Some clones are lacking; in checked studies, under half of them reflect an unresolved V gene, and why the rest are absent is not known. That table furnishes V, J and clone size, whereas the DNA furnished D and trimming. This sample comprises about 81,000 clones, over 90% of them detected only once. Less than 5% of the sample is in the top ten clones.

Rearrangement joined TRBV6-6 to TRBJ1-3; the D gene is perhaps TRBD1, from 6 matching bases. The sequence derives from a human donor with active COVID-19. The donor label of this sample is uncertain. Sequenced material: peripheral blood. For the CDR3, the sequence is CASSYDGQFSGNTIYF. The bases read TGTGCCAGCAGTTACGACGGACAGTTCTCTGGAAACACCATATATTTT.